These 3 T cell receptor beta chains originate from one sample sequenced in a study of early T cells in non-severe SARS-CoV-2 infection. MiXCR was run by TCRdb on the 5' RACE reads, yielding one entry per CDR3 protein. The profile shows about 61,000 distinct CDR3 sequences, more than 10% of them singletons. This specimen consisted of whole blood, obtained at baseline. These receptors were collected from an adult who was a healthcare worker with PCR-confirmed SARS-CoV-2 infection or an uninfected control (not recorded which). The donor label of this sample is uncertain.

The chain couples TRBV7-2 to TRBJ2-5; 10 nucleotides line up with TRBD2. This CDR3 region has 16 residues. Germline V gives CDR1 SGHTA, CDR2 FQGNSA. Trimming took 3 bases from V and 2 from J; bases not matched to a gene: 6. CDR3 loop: CASSFFVSGGQETQYF. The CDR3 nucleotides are TGTGCCAGCAGCTTTTTCGTTAGCGGGGGGCAAGAGACCCAGTACTTC.

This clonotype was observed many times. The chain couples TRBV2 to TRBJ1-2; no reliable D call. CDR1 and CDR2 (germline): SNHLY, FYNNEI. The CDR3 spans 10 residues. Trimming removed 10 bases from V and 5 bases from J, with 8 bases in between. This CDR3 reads CATAGYGYTF. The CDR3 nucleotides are TGTGCCACAGCAGGATATGGCTACACCTTC.

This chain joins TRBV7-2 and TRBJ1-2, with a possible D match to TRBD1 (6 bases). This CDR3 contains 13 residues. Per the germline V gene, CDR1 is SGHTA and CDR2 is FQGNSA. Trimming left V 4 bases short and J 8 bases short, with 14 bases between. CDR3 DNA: TGTGCCAGCAGCTCGGGGGGGCCTGAAGGCTACACCTTC. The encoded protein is CASSSGGPEGYTF.